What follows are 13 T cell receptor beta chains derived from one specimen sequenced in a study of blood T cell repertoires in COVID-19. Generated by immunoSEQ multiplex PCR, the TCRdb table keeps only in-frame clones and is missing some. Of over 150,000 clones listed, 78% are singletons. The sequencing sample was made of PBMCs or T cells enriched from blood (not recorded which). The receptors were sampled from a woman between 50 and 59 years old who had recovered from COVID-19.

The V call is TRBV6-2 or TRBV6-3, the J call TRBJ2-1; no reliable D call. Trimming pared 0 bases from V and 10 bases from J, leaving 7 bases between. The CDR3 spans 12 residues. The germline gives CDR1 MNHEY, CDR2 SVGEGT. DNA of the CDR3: TGTGCCAGCAGTTACTCGGTTGGCGAGCAGTTCTTC. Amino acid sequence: CASSYSVGEQFF.

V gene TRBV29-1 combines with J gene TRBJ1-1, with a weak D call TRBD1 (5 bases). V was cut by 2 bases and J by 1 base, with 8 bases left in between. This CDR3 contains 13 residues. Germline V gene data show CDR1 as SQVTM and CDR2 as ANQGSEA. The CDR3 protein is CSVETQGNTEAFF. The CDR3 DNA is TGCAGCGTTGAAACGCAGGGGAACACTGAAGCTTTCTTT.

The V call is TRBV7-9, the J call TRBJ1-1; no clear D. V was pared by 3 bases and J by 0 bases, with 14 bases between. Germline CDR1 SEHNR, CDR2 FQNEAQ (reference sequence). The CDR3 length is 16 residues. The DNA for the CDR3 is TGTGCCAGCAGCTTTTTCAGAAATTCAGTGAACACTGAAGCTTTCTTT. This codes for CASSFFRNSVNTEAFF.

The CDR3 loop is CASSYGQGPIFEAFF. The CDR3 nucleotides read TGTGCCAGCAGTTATGGACAGGGCCCTATCTTTGAAGCTTTCTTT. V and J are TRBV28 and TRBJ1-1, with 8 bases fitting TRBD1. The CDR3 has 15 amino acids. The germline CDR1 and CDR2 sequences are MDHEN and SYDVKM. V lost 4 bases to trimming and J lost 7 bases; unmatched junction nucleotides: 11.

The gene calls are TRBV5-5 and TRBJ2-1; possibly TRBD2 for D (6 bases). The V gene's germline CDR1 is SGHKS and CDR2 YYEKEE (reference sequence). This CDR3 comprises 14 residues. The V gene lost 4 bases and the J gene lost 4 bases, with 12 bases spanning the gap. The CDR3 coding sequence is TGTGCCAGCAGCATGATCGGGAGTTACAATGAGCAGTTCTTC. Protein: CASSMIGSYNEQFF.

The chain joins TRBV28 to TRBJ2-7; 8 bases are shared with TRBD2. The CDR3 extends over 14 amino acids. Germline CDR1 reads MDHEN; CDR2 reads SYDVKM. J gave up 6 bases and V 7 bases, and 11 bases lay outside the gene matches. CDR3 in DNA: TGTGCCAGCACCTCGGGGGGGGCGCCCCTCGAGCAGTACTTC. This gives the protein CASTSGGAPLEQYF.

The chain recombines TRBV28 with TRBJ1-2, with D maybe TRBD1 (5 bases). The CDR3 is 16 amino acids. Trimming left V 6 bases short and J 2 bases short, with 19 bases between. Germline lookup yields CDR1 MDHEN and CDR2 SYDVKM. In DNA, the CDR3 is TGTGCCAGCAGGACGACATTGGGGGGTCTCAACTATGGCTACACCTTC. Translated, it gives CASRTTLGGLNYGYTF.

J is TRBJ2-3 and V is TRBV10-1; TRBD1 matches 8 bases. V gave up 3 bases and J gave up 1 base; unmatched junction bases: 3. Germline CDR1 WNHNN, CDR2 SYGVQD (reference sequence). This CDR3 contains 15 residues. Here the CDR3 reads CASSDRGLGTDTQYF. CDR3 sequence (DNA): TGCGCCAGCAGTGACAGGGGGCTCGGCACAGATACGCAGTATTTT.

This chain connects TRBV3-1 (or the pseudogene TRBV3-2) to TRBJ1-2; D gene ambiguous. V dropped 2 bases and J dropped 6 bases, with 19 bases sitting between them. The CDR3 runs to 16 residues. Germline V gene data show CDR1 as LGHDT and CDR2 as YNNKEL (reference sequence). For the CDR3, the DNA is TGTGCCAGCAGCCAACATGGTGTTATAAAGGAGAATGGCTACACCTTC. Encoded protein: CASSQHGVIKENGYTF.

CDR3 sequence: CAWSVQGAQQPQHF. The CDR3 nucleotides are TGTGCCTGGAGCGTACAGGGGGCTCAGCAGCCCCAGCATTTT. The J gene is TRBJ1-5, the V gene TRBV30; 9 bases agree with TRBD1. CDR1 is GTSNPN, CDR2 SVGIG, per germline (reference sequence). This CDR3 has 14 residues. V gave up 3 bases and J gave up 7 bases; unmatched junction bases: 7.

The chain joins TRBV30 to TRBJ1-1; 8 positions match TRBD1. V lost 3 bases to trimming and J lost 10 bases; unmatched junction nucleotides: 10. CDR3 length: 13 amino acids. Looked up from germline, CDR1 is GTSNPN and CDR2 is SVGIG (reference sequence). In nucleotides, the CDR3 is TGTGCCTGGAGGGCTTCGACAGGGGCTCGAGCTTTCTTT. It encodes CAWRASTGARAFF. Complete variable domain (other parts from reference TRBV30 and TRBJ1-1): SQTIHQWPATLVQPVGSPLSLECTVEGTSNPNLYWYRQAAGRGLQLLFYSVGIGQISSEVPQNLSASRPQDRQFILSSKKLLLSDSGFYLCAWRASTGARAFFGQGTRLTVV.

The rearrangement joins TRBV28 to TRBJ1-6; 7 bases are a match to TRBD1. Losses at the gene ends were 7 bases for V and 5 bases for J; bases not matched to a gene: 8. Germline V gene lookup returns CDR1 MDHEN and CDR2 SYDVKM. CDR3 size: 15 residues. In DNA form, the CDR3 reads TGTGCCAGCATTGGGCCCGACAGGGATAATTCACCCCTCCACTTT. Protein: CASIGPDRDNSPLHF.

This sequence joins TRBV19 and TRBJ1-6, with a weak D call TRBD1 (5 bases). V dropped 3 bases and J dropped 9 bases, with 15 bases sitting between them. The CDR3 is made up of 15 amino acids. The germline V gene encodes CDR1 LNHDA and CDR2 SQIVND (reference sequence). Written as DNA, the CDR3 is TGTGCCAGTAGTATCCGGCAGGGAAGAGGTTCACCCCTCCACTTT. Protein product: CASSIRQGRGSPLHF. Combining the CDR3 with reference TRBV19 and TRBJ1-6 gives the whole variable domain DGGITQSPKYLFRKEGQNVTLSCEQNLNHDAMYWYRQDPGQGLRLIYYSQIVNDFQKGDIAEGYSVSREKKESFPLTVTSAQKNPTAFYLCASSIRQGRGSPLHFGNGTRLTVT.